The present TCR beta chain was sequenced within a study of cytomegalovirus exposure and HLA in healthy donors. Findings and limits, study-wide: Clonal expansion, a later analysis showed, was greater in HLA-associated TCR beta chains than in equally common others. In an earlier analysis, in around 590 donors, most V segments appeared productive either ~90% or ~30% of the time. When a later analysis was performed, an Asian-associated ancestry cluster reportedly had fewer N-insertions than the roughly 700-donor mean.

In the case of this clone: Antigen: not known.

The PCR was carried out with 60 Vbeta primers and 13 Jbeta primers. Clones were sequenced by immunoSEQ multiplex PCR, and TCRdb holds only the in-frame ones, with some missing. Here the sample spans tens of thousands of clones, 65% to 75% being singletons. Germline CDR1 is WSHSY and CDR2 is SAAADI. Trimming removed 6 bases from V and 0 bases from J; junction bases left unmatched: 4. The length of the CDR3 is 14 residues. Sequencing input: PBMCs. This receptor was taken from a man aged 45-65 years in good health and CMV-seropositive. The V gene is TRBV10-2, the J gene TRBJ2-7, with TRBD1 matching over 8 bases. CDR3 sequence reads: CASRPDRASYEQYF. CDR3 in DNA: TGCGCCAGCAGACCGGACAGGGCCTCCTACGAGCAGTACTTC.